These 30 T cell receptor beta chains share one sample of origin, sequenced in a study of T cell changes during pregnancy in multiple sclerosis. Method: immunoSEQ multiplex PCR; TCRdb's copy keeps in-frame clones and lacks some. This sample yields around 99,000 clones, of which around 93% are seen a single time; 0.78% belongs to the top ten. The sample here was peripheral blood, taken in the third trimester of pregnancy. The receptors originated from a female donor in good health, enrolled as a control in a pregnancy study.

This chain links TRBV5-1 with TRBJ2-1, with 7 nucleotides matching TRBD1. In germline, CDR1 is SGHRS, CDR2 YFSETQ. V shed 4 bases and J 8 bases; nucleotides not matched to a gene: 12. This CDR3 spans 15 amino acids. The CDR3, as DNA: TGCGCCAGCAGCCCGCGACAGGGTAAATCACATGAGCAGTTCTTC. Residues: CASSPRQGKSHEQFF.

V gene TRBV5-6 combines with J gene TRBJ2-1, with 8 bases matching TRBD1. V dropped 4 bases and J dropped 8; count of bases not matched to a gene: 5. This CDR3 is 13 amino acids long. Germline values: CDR1 SGHDT, CDR2 YYEEEE. The CDR3 region has the DNA TGTGCCAGCAGCGCGGACAGGGCCGATGAGCAGTTCTTC. Translated, it gives CASSADRADEQFF.

This chain connects TRBV30 to TRBJ2-1; TRBD2 agrees at 9 bases. The length of the CDR3 is 15 residues. Trimming took 7 bases from V and 9 from J; bases not matched to a gene: 16. Germline lookup yields CDR1 GTSNPN and CDR2 SVGIG (reference sequence). Here the CDR3 DNA reads TGTGCCTTATACCTCGCGCGGGGGGGCAGCGGTGAGCAGTTCTTC. Its protein product is CALYLARGGSGEQFF.

The J gene is TRBJ2-1, the V gene TRBV5-1; 15 bases are a match to TRBD2. Germline CDR1 and CDR2: SGHRS and YFSETQ. The CDR3 totals 15 residues. With 4 bases clipped from V and 7 bases from J, the junction kept 3 bases outside the gene matches. CDR3 amino acids: CASSPGTSGGNEQFF. CDR3 nucleotides: TGCGCCAGCAGCCCGGGGACTAGCGGGGGGAATGAGCAGTTCTTC.

This chain joins TRBV6-5 and TRBJ1-2; 8 bases are shared with TRBD1. In germline, CDR1 is MNHEY, CDR2 SVGAGI. The J segment lost 6 bases and the V segment lost 6 bases, leaving 6 bases of the junction unmatched. This CDR3 region has 13 residues. CDR3 nucleotides: TGTGCCAGCAGCCCGGACAGGGACCATGGCTACACCTTC. Amino acids: CASSPDRDHGYTF.

This clone was seen just once. The chain links TRBV5-4 to TRBJ1-6; no firm D call. The CDR3 spans 17 residues. CDR1 and CDR2 (germline): SGHNT, YYREEE (reference sequence). Trimming took 3 bases from V and 6 from J, leaving 19 bases between them. The CDR3 sequence: CASSSDPNQASNSPLHF. The CDR3 region has the DNA TGTGCCAGCAGCTCCGACCCGAACCAAGCGAGTAATTCACCCCTCCACTTT.

The table lists this clone with a count of one. The chain couples TRBV27 to TRBJ2-1; weak D call: TRBD1 (6 bases). The CDR3 runs to 13 residues. Trimming shortened V by 9 bases and J by 0 bases, and 9 bases separated the two germline ends. The germline CDR1 and CDR2 sequences are MNHEY and SMNVEV (reference sequence). The CDR3 DNA reads TGTGCCAGTCGGACAGCCTCCTACAATGAGCAGTTCTTC. As protein: CASRTASYNEQFF.

The V and J genes are TRBV19 and TRBJ1-2; weak D call: TRBD1 (5 bases). This CDR3 region has 12 residues. Trimming took off 9 bases at V and 5 bases at J, with 13 bases between the two ends. The germline CDR1 and CDR2 sequences are LNHDA and SQIVND (reference sequence). The CDR3 DNA follows: TGTGCCAGCAGGGTCGGAACATATGGCTACACCTTC. Translated, it gives CASRVGTYGYTF.

The V call is TRBV5-4, the J call TRBJ2-7; D not resolved. Germline V gene data show CDR1 as SGHNT and CDR2 as YYREEE (reference sequence). The germline V and J ends were trimmed by 0 bases and 10 bases, with 14 bases remaining between them. CDR3 length: 13 amino acids. In DNA, the CDR3 is TGTGCCAGCAGCTTGGATGGATTGGTAGCTCAGTACTTC. Translated, it gives CASSLDGLVAQYF.

This sequence joins TRBV7-9 and TRBJ1-2; D unresolved. Germline V lookup: CDR1 SEHNR, CDR2 FQNEAQ (reference sequence). This CDR3 has 13 amino acids. The V and J ends lost 3 bases and 4 bases respectively, with 9 bases between them. This CDR3 reads CASSFEGSYGYTF. The CDR3 bases are TGTGCCAGCAGCTTCGAAGGGAGCTATGGCTACACCTTC.

The chain joins TRBV11-2 to TRBJ2-7; a weak D match, TRBD2 (5 bases). Germline V gives CDR1 SGHAT, CDR2 FQNNGV. V lost 3 bases to trimming and J lost 2 bases, with 14 bases between them. CDR3 size: 15 residues. DNA of the CDR3: TGTGCCAGCAGCTTGGACTCCGCTTTACCCTACGAGCAGTACTTC. Translated: CASSLDSALPYEQYF.

The V and J genes are TRBV4-2 and TRBJ2-1; D perhaps matches TRBD1 (6 bases). This CDR3 contains 18 residues. CDR1 LGHNA and CDR2 YNFKEQ come from the germline V gene. With 2 bases removed from V and 4 bases from J, the gap between germline ends came to 21 bases. Here the CDR3 reads CASSQITGQSTGYNEQFF. The CDR3 nucleotides are TGTGCCAGCAGCCAAATTACGGGACAATCGACGGGTTACAATGAGCAGTTCTTC.

The chain is built from TRBV30 and TRBJ1-1; the D gene is possibly TRBD1 (5 bases). Germline lookup yields CDR1 GTSNPN and CDR2 SVGIG (reference sequence). The CDR3 loop spans 11 amino acids. V gave up 4 bases and J gave up 5 bases, with 8 bases separating them. This chain's CDR3 is CAWTRGTEAFF. The CDR3 nucleotides read TGTGCCTGGACTCGGGGGACTGAAGCTTTCTTT.

The chain combines TRBV4-2 with TRBJ1-5, with a possible D match to TRBD1 (5 bases). The germline gives CDR1 LGHNA, CDR2 YNFKEQ. Trimming took 4 bases from V and 2 from J, leaving 12 bases between them. CDR3 length equals 15 residues. The CDR3 DNA reads TGTGCCAGCAGCCGGGGCCACGCGGGCAATCAGCCCCAGCATTTT. It is translated as CASSRGHAGNQPQHF.

This chain joins TRBV6-5 and TRBJ1-4; D gene ambiguous. In germline, CDR1 is MNHEY, CDR2 SVGAGI. V shed 1 base and J shed 2 bases, with 5 bases lying between them. This CDR3 spans 14 amino acids. CDR3 region: CASSYFQTNEKLFF. CDR3 DNA: TGTGCCAGCAGTTACTTTCAGACTAATGAAAAACTGTTTTTT.

This chain connects TRBV19 to TRBJ1-1, with TRBD1 as a possible D gene (6 bases). The CDR3 consists of 15 residues. V gave up 3 bases and J gave up 6 bases, with 17 bases separating them. Per germline, CDR1 LNHDA and CDR2 SQIVND (reference sequence). This CDR3 is CASSMEGGGWPEAFF. CDR3 nucleotides: TGTGCCAGTAGTATGGAGGGGGGGGGATGGCCTGAAGCTTTCTTT.

J is TRBJ2-1 and V is TRBV6-5; D may be TRBD2 (6 bases). V lost 6 bases and J lost 5, with 11 bases in between. The CDR3 length is 13 residues. Germline V lookup: CDR1 MNHEY, CDR2 SVGAGI. The CDR3, as DNA: TGTGCCAGCAGCGGGGGTTCTGACAATGAGCAGTTCTTC. This sequence encodes CASSGGSDNEQFF.

This sequence joins TRBV5-5 and TRBJ2-7, with D possibly matching TRBD1 (6 bases). The CDR3 extends over 14 amino acids. Germline V gene sequence: CDR1 SGHKS, CDR2 YYEKEE (reference sequence). V gave up 2 bases and J gave up 1 base, with 10 bases separating them. CDR3 sequence reads: CASSFQRGSYEQYF. The CDR3 nucleotides read TGTGCCAGCAGCTTTCAGAGGGGGTCCTACGAGCAGTACTTC.

CDR3: CASSLREPLANEQFF. DNA of the CDR3: TGTGCCAGCAGTTTAAGGGAACCACTAGCCAATGAGCAGTTCTTC. This chain connects TRBV27 to TRBJ2-1; possible D gene TRBD2, 6 bases. This CDR3 region has 15 residues. V lost 2 bases, J lost 6 bases, and 14 bases lay in between. The germline gives CDR1 MNHEY, CDR2 SMNVEV (reference sequence).

The chain carries TRBV30 and TRBJ1-4; D unresolved. V lost 5 bases and J 8 bases, leaving 9 bases between the germline ends. The CDR3 contains 11 residues. Germline CDR1 and CDR2: GTSNPN and SVGIG (reference sequence). The CDR3 nucleotides read TGTGCCTGGGGAACGGGGGAAAAACTGTTTTTT. Its translation is CAWGTGEKLFF.

This chain joins TRBV5-6 and TRBJ2-4, with 9 bases that match TRBD1. Germline V gives CDR1 SGHDT, CDR2 YYEEEE. This CDR3 spans 16 amino acids. The V gene end was trimmed by 4 bases and the J gene end by 5 bases; junction bases not matched to a gene: 10. The DNA for the CDR3 is TGTGCCAGCAGCCATACCGGGACAGGGATTGAAAACATTCAGTACTTC. Translating gives CASSHTGTGIENIQYF.

V and J are TRBV20-1 and TRBJ1-2, with D unclear. V lost 1 base, J lost 6 bases, and 6 bases lay in between. The CDR3 contains 11 residues. The germline gives CDR1 DFQATT, CDR2 SNEGSKA (reference sequence). In DNA form, the CDR3 reads TGCAGTGCTAGAGTCGGGAATGGCTACACCTTC. Translation: CSARVGNGYTF.

This clone occurred once. The rearrangement uses TRBV7-9 and TRBJ2-5; 9 bases map to TRBD2. This CDR3 region has 18 residues. Germline trimming cut 5 bases from V and 5 bases from J; bases unmatched to any gene: 18. Germline V CDR1 and CDR2: SEHNR, FQNEAQ (reference sequence). As DNA, the CDR3 is TGTGCCAGCAGCCCGACGGAGGCGGGGGGGGACCTCAGGGAGACCCAGTACTTC. This sequence encodes CASSPTEAGGDLRETQYF.

In its sample, this clone was seen a few times. CDR3 residues: CAISEGGYQMGEQYF. The CDR3 nucleotides are TGTGCCATCAGTGAGGGAGGCTATCAGATGGGAGAGCAGTACTTC. The V call is TRBV10-3, the J call TRBJ2-7; weak D call: TRBD2 (5 bases). Germline V gene data show CDR1 as ENHRY and CDR2 as SYGVKD. Between the trimmed V and J ends, which lost 2 bases and 7 bases, there was a span of 18 bases. The CDR3 covers 15 residues.

The CDR3 is CASTPHTGGAGNTIYF. The DNA for the CDR3 is TGTGCCAGTACCCCCCACACAGGGGGCGCAGGAAACACCATATATTTT. The rearrangement uses TRBV19 and TRBJ1-3; 9 nucleotides agree with TRBD1. The CDR3 is 16 residues long. Germline V gene sequence: CDR1 LNHDA, CDR2 SQIVND (reference sequence). J lost 4 bases, V lost 7 bases, and 11 bases had no gene match.

The table lists this clone with a count of one. The J gene is TRBJ1-1, the V gene TRBV7-8, with D hard to call. V was pared by 0 bases and J by 1 base, with 6 bases between. Germline CDR1 SGHVS, CDR2 FQNEAQ. The CDR3 covers 14 residues. The CDR3 loop is CASSLAHGNTEAFF. The CDR3 DNA is TGTGCCAGCAGCTTAGCGCACGGGAACACTGAAGCTTTCTTT.

V is TRBV28 and J is TRBJ1-5, with 11 bases fitting TRBD1. The CDR3 loop spans 16 amino acids. Germline-derived CDR1 and CDR2 are MDHEN and SYDVKM. V lost 5 bases to trimming and J lost 7 bases; unmatched junction nucleotides: 10. CDR3 coding DNA: TGTGCCAGCAGTCTTCCGGCGGGACAGGGGGAACAGCCCCAGCATTTT. Its translation is CASSLPAGQGEQPQHF.

The CDR3 coding sequence is TGTGCCAGCTCACCCGCCTTGAGGACAGACCTATATGGCTACACCTTC. Its protein product is CASSPALRTDLYGYTF. The chain joins TRBV18 to TRBJ1-2; D possibly corresponds to TRBD1 (6 bases). Trimming took 3 bases from V and 5 from J, leaving 19 bases between them. CDR3 size: 16 residues. CDR1 and CDR2 from the germline V gene are KGHSH and LQKENI.

J is TRBJ2-7 and V is TRBV12-5, with 10 bases identical to TRBD2. The CDR3 spans 21 residues. V was clipped by 1 base and J by 0 bases; unmatched bases: 18. Germline loops: CDR1 LGHNT, CDR2 FRNRAP. The CDR3 spells CASGLGTDFTSGADSSYEQYF. The CDR3 bases are TGTGCTAGTGGTTTGGGAACAGATTTTACTAGCGGGGCCGATAGCTCCTACGAGCAGTACTTC.

This clone occurred once. The V gene is TRBV30, the J gene TRBJ2-6; TRBD2 matches at 7 bases. J gave up 2 bases and V 2 bases, and 6 bases lay outside the gene matches. Germline V gene data show CDR1 as GTSNPN and CDR2 as SVGIG (reference sequence). The CDR3 has 16 residues. The CDR3 protein is CAWSKAGVTGANVLTF. The CDR3 DNA reads TGTGCCTGGAGTAAGGCGGGGGTGACTGGGGCCAACGTCCTGACTTTC. The entire variable domain, with the rest obtained from reference TRBV30 and TRBJ2-6, is as follows: SQTIHQWPATLVQPVGSPLSLECTVEGTSNPNLYWYRQAAGRGLQLLFYSVGIGQISSEVPQNLSASRPQDRQFILSSKKLLLSDSGFYLCAWSKAGVTGANVLTFGAGSRLTVL.